This T cell receptor (beta chain) emerged from a study of blood T cells in healthy people across ages. The V gene lost 1 base and the J gene lost 2 bases, with 14 bases spanning the gap. Germline V gene sequence: CDR1 LGHDT, CDR2 YNNKEL (reference sequence). The CDR3 loop spans 16 amino acids. Alongside a J-beta primer mix, a sample-barcoded 5' primer served in a second PCR lasting 7 to 11 cycles. TCRdb reprocessed the 5' RACE reads via MiXCR and lists one record per CDR3 protein. Counted here are roughly 1 million distinct CDR3 sequences, 20% to 25% occurring once; the ten biggest clones make up approximately 0.75%. Extraction yielded at least 5 micrograms of total RNA per sample. In addition, the sample was reused for a study of T cells of mothers and their children. This second study notes: Donors comprised three healthy Caucasian mothers plus their six children. Second-PCR amplification with M1S added sample barcodes and 2-4 random nucleotides. The TCR beta CDR3 read count exceeded 10 million for each mother and was about 3 million for each child.

The sample consisted of blood. The receptor comes from a girl aged 2 to 10 in good health. V usage is TRBV3-1 and J usage is TRBJ2-5, with unresolved D. CDR3 sequence reads: CASSQGGLPTQETQYF. CDR3 nucleotide sequence: TGTGCCAGCAGCCAAGGGGGTCTGCCAACACAAGAGACCCAGTACTTC.